The 16 T cell receptor beta chains listed next were all sequenced from one sample in a study of T cells after yellow fever vaccination. TCRdb itself ran the 5' RACE reads through MiXCR, one entry per CDR3 protein. The data contain hundreds of thousands of distinct CDR3 sequences, roughly 12% of them singletons. This specimen consisted of PBMCs, obtained on the day of the yellow fever booster vaccination. Source of these receptors: a man younger than 40 who received the YFV17D yellow fever vaccine.

This chain joins TRBV5-1 and TRBJ2-1; possibly TRBD1 or TRBD2 for D (6 bases each). The V and J ends lost 3 bases and 10 bases respectively, with 20 bases between them. The CDR3 contains 15 residues. Looked up from germline, CDR1 is SGHRS and CDR2 is YFSETQ. CDR3 sequence (DNA): TGCGCCAGCAGCTCCCCGGGGGCCAATAAGTGGGAGCAGTTCTTC. Translating gives CASSSPGANKWEQFF.

In its sample, this clonotype was seen a few times. The chain carries TRBV3-1 and TRBJ2-3, with 8 bases lining up with TRBD1. Trimming cost V 8 bases and J 4 bases; bases outside gene matches: 8. Looked up from germline, CDR1 is LGHDT and CDR2 is YNNKEL (reference sequence). The CDR3 extends over 14 amino acids. CDR3 sequence: CASRLGQGSDTQYF. DNA of the CDR3: TGTGCCAGCCGACTCGGACAGGGTTCAGATACGCAGTATTTT.

The gene calls are TRBV29-1 and TRBJ2-7; TRBD1 matches 7 bases. There are 12 residues in the CDR3. Looked up from germline, CDR1 is SQVTM and CDR2 is ANQGSEA. Unmatched junction bases numbered 5, after V lost 4 bases and J lost 5 bases. The CDR3 region is CSVVRGPDEQYF. CDR3 in DNA: TGCAGCGTTGTGAGGGGGCCGGACGAGCAGTACTTC.

The chain recombines TRBV19 with TRBJ2-3; D is perhaps TRBD1 or TRBD2 (6 bases each). Germline V gene sequence: CDR1 LNHDA, CDR2 SQIVND (reference sequence). Deletions cut 3 bases from V and 10 bases from J, with 23 bases between. The length of the CDR3 is 16 residues. The CDR3 region is CASSISWEAQGSPQYF. The CDR3 region has the DNA TGTGCCAGTAGTATTTCGTGGGAGGCACAGGGATCCCCGCAGTATTTT.

The chain has TRBV7-9 and TRBJ1-5; D remains ambiguous. Trimming left V 3 bases short and J 2 bases short, with 8 bases between. Looked up from germline, CDR1 is SEHNR and CDR2 is FQNEAQ (reference sequence). The CDR3 totals 14 residues. Here the CDR3 DNA reads TGTGCCAGCAGCTTCTTAGGCGGCAATCAGCCCCAGCATTTT. Translation gives CASSFLGGNQPQHF. The variable domain in full, completed from reference TRBV7-9 and TRBJ1-5, reads DTGVSQNPRHKITKRGQNVTFRCDPISEHNRLYWYRQTLGQGPEFLTYFQNEAQLEKSRLLSDRFSAERPKGSFSTLEIQRTEQGDSAMYLCASSFLGGNQPQHFGDGTRLSIL.

This clonotype was seen many times. The J gene is TRBJ2-3, the V gene TRBV18, with a possible D match to TRBD2 (6 bases). The CDR3 is 17 residues long. Germline V gene lookup returns CDR1 KGHSH and CDR2 LQKENI. Between the trimmed V and J ends, which lost 0 bases and 4 bases, there was a span of 17 bases. This chain's CDR3 is CASSPPRGLGPADTQYF. The CDR3 DNA sequence: TGTGCCAGCTCACCACCGAGGGGACTGGGTCCCGCAGATACGCAGTATTTT.

The chain links TRBV6-1 to TRBJ2-1; TRBD1 matches 10 bases. CDR1 MNHNS and CDR2 SASEGT come from the germline V gene. This CDR3 contains 14 residues. Trimming cost V 8 bases and J 9 bases; bases outside gene matches: 10. The CDR3 protein is CASDSGQGLGEQFF. DNA for the CDR3: TGTGCCAGCGATTCGGGACAGGGGCTCGGTGAGCAGTTCTTC.

V and J are TRBV3-1 and TRBJ1-5; D gene uncertain. Germline V gene sequence: CDR1 LGHDT, CDR2 YNNKEL (reference sequence). The germline V and J ends were trimmed by 8 bases and 6 bases, with 14 bases remaining between them. This CDR3 is 13 amino acids long. As DNA, the CDR3 is TGTGCCAGCTCCCAGCAGGTCACTCAGCCCCAGCATTTT. Translated, it gives CASSQQVTQPQHF.

Only a few counts were recorded for this clonotype. The chain is built from TRBV5-1 and TRBJ1-4; TRBD1 matches 11 bases. This CDR3 comprises 16 residues. V lost 5 bases and J lost 4; bases outside the gene matches: 7. Germline V CDR1 and CDR2: SGHRS, YFSETQ. CDR3 region: CASSSGTGGFNEKLFF. The CDR3 DNA is TGCGCCAGCAGTTCTGGGACAGGGGGTTTTAATGAAAAACTGTTTTTT.

This clonotype was seen a handful of times. The rearrangement links TRBV9 to TRBJ1-5, with no clear D. The CDR3 loop spans 14 amino acids. Germline assignment: CDR1 SGDLS and CDR2 YYNGEE. V dropped 7 bases and J dropped 3 bases, with 14 bases sitting between them. CDR3: CASSRRDNNQPQHF. The CDR3, as DNA: TGTGCCAGCTCGCGGAGAGACAACAATCAGCCCCAGCATTTT.

This clonotype was counted a few times. The V call is TRBV29-1, the J call TRBJ2-7, with TRBD1 matching 9 bases. The V and J ends lost 5 bases and 3 bases, in that order; junction bases with no gene match: 5. The CDR3 runs to 13 residues. Germline V gene data show CDR1 as SQVTM and CDR2 as ANQGSEA. In DNA, the CDR3 is TGCAGCGTTTCGGGACAGGGCCTCTACGAGCAGTACTTC. Protein: CSVSGQGLYEQYF.

This clonotype was seen a few times. The genes are TRBV14 and TRBJ1-6; D not certain. The CDR3 extends over 14 amino acids. Between the trimmed V and J ends, which lost 0 bases and 9 bases, there was a span of 9 bases. Germline V lookup: CDR1 SGHDN, CDR2 FVKESK. CDR3 residues: CASSQELGISPLHF. CDR3 nucleotide sequence: TGTGCCAGCAGCCAAGAATTGGGGATTTCACCCCTCCACTTT.

The chain is built from TRBV20-1 and TRBJ2-3, with 8 positions matching TRBD2. From germline, CDR1 is DFQATT and CDR2 SNEGSKA (reference sequence). The CDR3 contains 14 residues. J gave up 1 base and V 5 bases, and 5 bases lay outside the gene matches. The CDR3 region has the DNA TGCAGTGCTGCCGGGACTAGTCGCACAGATACGCAGTATTTT. This encodes CSAAGTSRTDTQYF.

V and J are TRBV30 and TRBJ2-3; D may correspond to TRBD1 or TRBD2 (7 bases each). CDR1 is GTSNPN, CDR2 SVGIG, per germline (reference sequence). The CDR3 is 14 residues long. V was shortened by 7 bases and J by 3 bases, with 17 bases between the two germline ends. DNA for the CDR3: TGTGCCTCGCAGGGGGGGAGTCTAACAGATACGCAGTATTTT. It yields the protein CASQGGSLTDTQYF.

The chain uses TRBV20-1 and TRBJ2-3; 12 bases map to TRBD2. The CDR3 spans 15 residues. Trimming at V came to 2 bases and at J to 5 bases, leaving 5 bases not matched to a gene. Germline lookup yields CDR1 DFQATT and CDR2 SNEGSKA (reference sequence). Here the CDR3 reads CSARKASGRVDTQYF. The CDR3 DNA reads as TGCAGTGCTAGAAAGGCTAGCGGGAGGGTAGATACGCAGTATTTT.

This clonotype came up a few times. V and J are TRBV20-1 and TRBJ2-7; 9 bases map to TRBD2. This CDR3 has 14 residues. Germline CDR1 reads DFQATT; CDR2 reads SNEGSKA (reference sequence). V lost 3 bases and J lost 3; bases outside the gene matches: 6. The DNA for the CDR3 is TGCAGTGCTAGGCGGTTAGCGGGAGTCTACGAGCAGTACTTC. It translates to CSARRLAGVYEQYF.